Presented here are 20 T cell receptor beta chains from one specimen sequenced in a study of blood T cell repertoires in COVID-19. Method: immunoSEQ multiplex PCR; TCRdb's copy keeps in-frame clones and lacks some. Here the sample spans around 400,000 clones, more than 85% being singletons. The sequenced material came from PBMCs or T cells enriched from blood (not recorded which). Every receptor here comes from a woman aged 40-49 years who had been exposed to COVID-19.

V usage is TRBV6-1 and J usage is TRBJ2-3; no definite D call. The CDR3 spans 15 residues. Trimming cost V 2 bases and J 1 base, with 10 bases left between them. Germline-derived CDR1 and CDR2 are MNHNS and SASEGT. The chain's CDR3 is CASSEQTTRTDTQYF. The CDR3 nucleotides read TGTGCCAGCAGTGAACAGACGACTCGCACAGATACGCAGTATTTT.

The chain carries TRBV7-2 and TRBJ2-7, with D maybe TRBD1 (6 bases). The germline V and J ends were trimmed by 5 bases and 3 bases, with 20 bases remaining between them. Germline V gene lookup returns CDR1 SGHTA and CDR2 FQGNSA. The CDR3 totals 16 residues. The CDR3 DNA follows: TGTGCCAGCAGCGCAGGGACAACCCCTTCACTCTACGAGCAGTACTTC. Protein product: CASSAGTTPSLYEQYF.

The V call is TRBV6-5, the J call TRBJ1-2; 9 bases line up with TRBD1. With V trimmed by 4 bases and J by 2 bases, 5 bases remained unmatched. This CDR3 spans 15 amino acids. CDR1 MNHEY and CDR2 SVGAGI come from the germline V gene. CDR3 nucleotide sequence: TGTGCCAGCAGTTCGGGACAGGGCCTGAACTATGGCTACACCTTC. Protein sequence: CASSSGQGLNYGYTF.

This rearrangement joins TRBV2 to TRBJ1-1; 10 bases fit TRBD1. The junction had 3 bases not matched to a gene; V was cut back by 4 bases and J by 4 bases. The V gene's germline CDR1 is SNHLY and CDR2 FYNNEI. CDR3 length: 14 amino acids. CDR3 amino acids: CASSGQGAGTEAFF. CDR3 DNA: TGTGCCAGCAGTGGACAGGGGGCAGGCACTGAAGCTTTCTTT.

The rearrangement links TRBV12-3 or TRBV12-4 to TRBJ1-2; TRBD1 is a possible D gene (5 bases). The CDR3 is made up of 12 amino acids. V was pared by 7 bases and J by 6 bases, with 12 bases between. The CDR3, as DNA: TGTGCCAGCACGTCGGGGGAGGATGGCTACACCTTC. It translates to CASTSGEDGYTF.

The chain has TRBV11-2 and TRBJ2-7, with TRBD1 identical over 7 bases. CDR1 SGHAT and CDR2 FQNNGV come from the germline V gene. Trimming took 5 bases from V and 10 from J; bases not matched to a gene: 11. The CDR3 sequence is 13 residues long. The CDR3 DNA reads TGTGCCAGCAGCCCCGGGACAGAAGGGAGACAGTACTTC. Protein sequence: CASSPGTEGRQYF. Full variable domain (missing parts from reference TRBV11-2 and TRBJ2-7): EAGVAQSPRYKIIEKRQSVAFWCNPISGHATLYWYQQILGQGPKLLIQFQNNGVVDDSQLPKDRFSAERLKGVDSTLKIQPAKLEDSAVYLCASSPGTEGRQYFGPGTRLTVT.

J is TRBJ2-7 and V is TRBV29-1; TRBD1 might be the D (5 bases). The CDR3 contains 12 residues. V was pared by 5 bases and J by 2 bases, with 10 bases between. CDR1 SQVTM and CDR2 ANQGSEA come from the germline V gene. This CDR3 is CSVNQGTYEQYF. CDR3 nucleotides: TGCAGCGTTAACCAGGGAACCTACGAGCAGTACTTC.

Here the CDR3 DNA reads TGTGCCAGCCGAAATACAGGGGACTATGGCTACACCTTC. Translated: CASRNTGDYGYTF. The J gene is TRBJ1-2, the V gene TRBV6-5; TRBD1 aligns across 7 bases. This CDR3 comprises 13 residues. Unmatched junction bases numbered 6, after V lost 8 bases and J lost 3 bases. Looked up from germline, CDR1 is MNHEY and CDR2 is SVGAGI.

Only one count was recorded for this clone. The chain has TRBV24-1 and TRBJ2-5; the match to TRBD1 covers 7 bases. With 4 bases clipped from V and 4 bases from J, the junction kept 5 bases outside the gene matches. There are 14 residues in the CDR3. Per germline, CDR1 KGHDR and CDR2 SFDVKD. CDR3 sequence reads: CATSEPGGPETQYF. As DNA, the CDR3 is TGTGCCACCAGTGAACCAGGGGGTCCAGAGACCCAGTACTTC.

The CDR3 DNA is TGTGCCAGCTCACCACGGACATATACGTTCTATGGCTACACCTTC. The encoded protein is CASSPRTYTFYGYTF. The chain employs TRBV18 and TRBJ1-2, with a weak D call TRBD1 (5 bases). The V gene's germline CDR1 is KGHSH and CDR2 LQKENI. This CDR3 comprises 15 residues. With 1 base removed from V and 4 bases from J, the gap between germline ends came to 13 bases.

The V call is TRBV24-1, the J call TRBJ1-5; D uncertain. Per the germline V gene, CDR1 is KGHDR and CDR2 is SFDVKD. This CDR3 is built from 15 residues. V dropped 3 bases and J dropped 3 bases, with 11 bases sitting between them. The CDR3 region is CATSDPASPNQPQHF. Here the CDR3 DNA reads TGTGCCACCAGTGATCCCGCGTCTCCCAATCAGCCCCAGCATTTT.

The CDR3 coding sequence is TGTGCCAGCAGTGAAGCCAACTACGAGCAGTACTTC. Translating gives CASSEANYEQYF. The chain employs TRBV2 and TRBJ2-7; D gene ambiguous. V was pared by 0 bases and J by 3 bases, with 3 bases between. Germline lookup yields CDR1 SNHLY and CDR2 FYNNEI. The CDR3 totals 12 residues.

The rearrangement links TRBV27 to TRBJ2-1; 7 nucleotides match TRBD2. This CDR3 is built from 14 residues. Germline V CDR1 and CDR2: MNHEY, SMNVEV (reference sequence). The ends lost 2 bases at V and 8 bases at J; junction bases unmatched: 6. The CDR3 spells CASSLGRVRDEQFF. CDR3 coding DNA: TGTGCCAGCAGTTTAGGGAGGGTCCGGGATGAGCAGTTCTTC.

This clone was detected many times. The chain has TRBV11-3 and TRBJ2-5; D ambiguous. V lost 5 bases and J lost 5, with 6 bases in between. Germline V CDR1 and CDR2: SGHNT, YENEEA. This CDR3 has 11 amino acids. The CDR3 DNA reads TGTGCCAGCAGCACCGGGGAGACCCAGTACTTC. Translation gives CASSTGETQYF.

The V gene is TRBV29-1, the J gene TRBJ1-1; D may be TRBD1 (6 bases). Germline V lookup: CDR1 SQVTM, CDR2 ANQGSEA. Trimming left V 5 bases short and J 1 base short, with 14 bases between. The CDR3 is 14 amino acids. CDR3 in amino acids: CSVQSGTPNTEAFF. The CDR3 coding sequence is TGCAGCGTTCAATCCGGGACACCGAACACTGAAGCTTTCTTT.

This chain links TRBV27 with TRBJ2-1, with D possibly TRBD2 on 5 matching bases. This CDR3 spans 15 amino acids. Per the germline V gene, CDR1 is MNHEY and CDR2 is SMNVEV (reference sequence). V lost 2 bases and J lost 7, with 15 bases in between. In nucleotides, the CDR3 is TGTGCCAGCAGTTTAGGGCCTAGCCAAGGGAATGAGCAGTTCTTC. It encodes CASSLGPSQGNEQFF.

The chain uses TRBV7-8 and TRBJ1-6; D unclear. V dropped 3 bases and J dropped 3 bases, with 12 bases sitting between them. This CDR3 is 16 amino acids long. Germline CDR1 and CDR2: SGHVS and FQNEAQ. Here the CDR3 DNA reads TGTGCCAGCAGCTTGCCCGGGGTAGTCTATAATTCACCCCTCCACTTT. As protein: CASSLPGVVYNSPLHF. The full variable domain, in which reference TRBV7-8 and TRBJ1-6 provide the parts outside the CDR3, is GAGVSQSPRYKVAKRGQDVALRCDPISGHVSLFWYQQALGQGPEFLTYFQNEAQLDKSGLPSDRFFAERPEGSVSTLKIQRTQQEDSAVYLCASSLPGVVYNSPLHFGNGTRLTVT.

Only a few counts were recorded for this clone. This chain connects TRBV5-1 to TRBJ2-2; D uncertain. This CDR3 comprises 14 residues. Trimming took off 5 bases at V and 2 bases at J, with 10 bases between the two ends. In germline, CDR1 is SGHRS, CDR2 YFSETQ. In nucleotides, the CDR3 is TGCGCCAGCAGGGGCCCCTTAAACACCGGGGAGCTGTTTTTT. This codes for CASRGPLNTGELFF.

The gene calls are TRBV27 and TRBJ1-3, with D possibly TRBD1 on 6 matching bases. The length of the CDR3 is 14 residues. Germline-derived CDR1 and CDR2 are MNHEY and SMNVEV (reference sequence). V lost 6 bases, J lost 0 bases, and 9 bases lay in between. Written as DNA, the CDR3 is TGTGCCAGCAGAAAACAGGGCTCTGGAAACACCATATATTTT. Protein product: CASRKQGSGNTIYF.

CDR3 residues: CASSPGTGQANEKLFF. CDR3 coding DNA: TGTGCCAGCAGCCCTGGGACAGGGCAGGCGAATGAAAAACTGTTTTTT. The chain joins TRBV5-6 to TRBJ1-4, with 9 bases aligning to TRBD1. This CDR3 has 16 amino acids. V lost 4 bases, J lost 5 bases, and 9 bases stayed unmatched. Germline CDR1 and CDR2: SGHDT and YYEEEE. The full variable domain, in which reference TRBV5-6 and TRBJ1-4 provide the parts outside the CDR3, is DAGVTQSPTHLIKTRGQQVTLRCSPKSGHDTVSWYQQALGQGPQFIFQYYEEEERQRGNFPDRFSGHQFPNYSSELNVNALLLGDSALYLCASSPGTGQANEKLFFGSGTQLSVL.